The present TCR beta chain was sequenced within a study of OX40 agonist ivuxolimab in advanced cancers. Study at large: Patient treatment consisted of intravenous ivuxolimab administration every 2 weeks at 0.01 to 10 mg/kg. Dose-escalation cases comprised hepatocellular carcinoma, melanoma, renal cell or head and neck cancer.

Blood got drawn at baseline, again on cycle 4 day 1, and then on cycle 7 day 1. Profiled with immunoSEQ multiplex PCR; TCRdb holds only in-frame clones, not every one. The profile shows tens of thousands of clones, approximately 86% of them singletons. The CDR3 sequence is 17 residues long. CDR1 is SGHTA and CDR2 is FQGTGA in the germline V gene. J lost 0 bases, V lost 5 bases, and 9 bases had no gene match. Source: CD4+ or CD8+ T cells sorted from blood, taken in a trial of the OX40 agonist ivuxolimab. The origin of this receptor is an adult with an advanced solid tumor such as melanoma, head and neck, liver or kidney cancer. This chain links TRBV7-3 with TRBJ1-1, with 10 bases aligning to TRBD1. This CDR3 is CASSLTGGVGVNTEAFF. Written as DNA, the CDR3 is TGTGCCAGCAGCCTGACAGGGGGCGTTGGGGTGAACACTGAAGCTTTCTTT.